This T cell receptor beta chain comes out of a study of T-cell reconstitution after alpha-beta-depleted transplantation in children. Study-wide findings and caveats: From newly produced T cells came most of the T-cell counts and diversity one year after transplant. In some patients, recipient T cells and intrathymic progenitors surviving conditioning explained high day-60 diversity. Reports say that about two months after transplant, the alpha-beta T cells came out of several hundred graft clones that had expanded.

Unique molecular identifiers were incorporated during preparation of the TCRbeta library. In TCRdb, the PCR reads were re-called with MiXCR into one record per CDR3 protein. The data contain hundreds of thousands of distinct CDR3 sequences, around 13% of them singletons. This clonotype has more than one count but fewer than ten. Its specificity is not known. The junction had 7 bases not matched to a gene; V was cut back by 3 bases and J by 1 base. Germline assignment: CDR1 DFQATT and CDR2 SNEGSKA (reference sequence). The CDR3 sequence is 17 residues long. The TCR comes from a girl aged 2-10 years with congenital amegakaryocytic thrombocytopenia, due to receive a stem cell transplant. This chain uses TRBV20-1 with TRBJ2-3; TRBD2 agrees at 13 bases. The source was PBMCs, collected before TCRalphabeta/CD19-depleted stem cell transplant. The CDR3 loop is CSARTTGTSGGTDTQYF. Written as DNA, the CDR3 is TGCAGTGCTAGGACAACCGGGACTAGCGGGGGCACAGATACGCAGTATTTT.